These 18 T cell receptor beta chains originate from one sample sequenced in a study of T cell responses to AZD1222 COVID-19 vaccine. The assay was immunoSEQ multiplex PCR, and TCRdb's table has in-frame clones only and misses some. Of over 150,000 clones listed, 80% to 90% were seen once; the top ten hold about 6.9%. This specimen was peripheral blood, taken on day 0 of AZD1222 vaccination. The receptors shown here come from an adult in good health.

The chain combines TRBV4-1 with TRBJ1-2; possibly TRBD1 for D (6 bases). Germline CDR1 is MGHRA and CDR2 is YSYEKL. This CDR3 spans 14 amino acids. Trimming removed 1 base at V and 3 bases at J, with 9 bases between. Written as DNA, the CDR3 is TGCGCCAGCAGCCAAGTTCGGACAGACTATGGCTACACCTTC. Its protein product is CASSQVRTDYGYTF.

J is TRBJ2-5 and V is TRBV7-9, with a possible D match to TRBD2 (5 bases). Trimming cost V 5 bases and J 5 bases, with 15 bases left between them. This CDR3 region has 14 residues. CDR1 and CDR2 from the germline V gene are SEHNR and FQNEAQ (reference sequence). The CDR3 loop is CASSHGIPRETQYF. As DNA, the CDR3 is TGTGCCAGCAGCCACGGGATCCCCCGTGAGACCCAGTACTTC.

The chain is built from TRBV5-5 and TRBJ1-5, with D perhaps TRBD1 (6 bases). The V gene's germline CDR1 is SGHKS and CDR2 YYEKEE (reference sequence). V was shortened by 1 base and J by 9 bases, with 17 bases between the two germline ends. The CDR3 is 15 amino acids. The DNA for the CDR3 is TGTGCCAGCAGCTTGCAACAGGGCCTGTTAGGGCCCCAGCATTTT. Its protein is CASSLQQGLLGPQHF.

V usage is TRBV18 and J usage is TRBJ1-1, with D possibly matching TRBD1 (5 bases). From germline, CDR1 is KGHSH and CDR2 LQKENI. The CDR3 runs 15 residues. The ends were cut back, 1 base at V and 2 bases at J, with 11 bases in the middle. The CDR3: CASSPLAGPNTEAFF. The DNA for the CDR3 is TGTGCCAGCTCACCACTTGCGGGACCTAACACTGAAGCTTTCTTT.

The DNA for the CDR3 is TGCAGTGCTAGTGGGTGGTCTAGCAATCAGCCCCAGCATTTT. Protein sequence: CSASGWSSNQPQHF. The chain combines TRBV20-1 with TRBJ1-5; the D is unclear. Germline lookup yields CDR1 DFQATT and CDR2 SNEGSKA (reference sequence). The V and J ends lost 3 bases and 0 bases respectively, with 9 bases between them. CDR3 length: 14 residues.

The rearrangement links TRBV7-8 to TRBJ1-3, with 7 bases lining up with TRBD1. The CDR3 is 16 amino acids. After removal of 4 bases from V and 0 bases from J, the junction contained 6 bases not matched to a gene. Germline V lookup: CDR1 SGHVS, CDR2 FQNEAQ. CDR3 amino acids: CASSSQGPYSGNTIYF. DNA for the CDR3: TGTGCCAGCAGCTCACAGGGGCCCTACTCTGGAAACACCATATATTTT. Drawing the rest from reference TRBV7-8 and TRBJ1-3, the complete variable domain is GAGVSQSPRYKVAKRGQDVALRCDPISGHVSLFWYQQALGQGPEFLTYFQNEAQLDKSGLPSDRFFAERPEGSVSTLKIQRTQQEDSAVYLCASSSQGPYSGNTIYFGEGSWLTVV.

The CDR3 loop reads CASSQFGDRDEKLFF. CDR3 DNA sequence: TGTGCCAGCAGCCAATTCGGGGACAGAGATGAAAAACTGTTTTTT. This chain joins TRBV4-2 and TRBJ1-4, with 7 nucleotides matching TRBD1. The CDR3 has 15 amino acids. The germline CDR1 and CDR2 sequences are LGHNA and YNFKEQ. V was clipped by 2 bases and J by 6 bases; unmatched bases: 6.

The rearrangement uses TRBV18 and TRBJ1-2; D is perhaps TRBD1 (5 bases). The V end lost 3 bases, the J end lost 0 bases, and 14 bases lay between the germline ends. The germline V gene encodes CDR1 KGHSH and CDR2 LQKENI. The CDR3 is 16 amino acids. The CDR3 protein is CASSPPTDSANYGYTF. The CDR3 DNA is TGTGCCAGCTCACCCCCGACAGATTCTGCTAACTATGGCTACACCTTC.

The chain carries TRBV5-1 and TRBJ1-3, with unresolved D. Germline V gene lookup returns CDR1 SGHRS and CDR2 YFSETQ. The CDR3 is 18 amino acids. Between the trimmed V and J ends, which lost 2 bases and 0 bases, there was a span of 18 bases. The CDR3 nucleotides read TGCGCCAGCAGCTTTACAATCTTGGGCGGTAACTCTGGAAACACCATATATTTT. Translating it yields CASSFTILGGNSGNTIYF.

The chain uses TRBV18 and TRBJ2-6; D possibly corresponds to TRBD1 (6 bases). Per the germline V gene, CDR1 is KGHSH and CDR2 is LQKENI. CDR3 length equals 18 residues. V was trimmed by 4 bases and J by 0 bases, leaving 16 bases between them. This CDR3 reads CASSRTGTTSSGANVLTF. In DNA, the CDR3 is TGTGCCAGCTCACGTACCGGGACAACCAGCTCTGGGGCCAACGTCCTGACTTTC.

The chain employs TRBV5-1 and TRBJ2-3; TRBD1 is a possible D gene (6 bases). In germline, CDR1 is SGHRS, CDR2 YFSETQ. The CDR3 sequence is 14 residues long. Trimming shortened V by 3 bases and J by 5 bases, and 13 bases separated the two germline ends. The CDR3 spells CASSSRTTGDTQYF. Here the CDR3 DNA reads TGCGCCAGCAGCTCGAGGACGACAGGAGATACGCAGTATTTT.

This chain uses TRBV27 with TRBJ2-5; TRBD2 agrees at 9 bases. V lost 6 bases to trimming and J lost 9 bases; unmatched junction nucleotides: 11. The CDR3 sequence is 14 residues long. CDR1 is MNHEY and CDR2 is SMNVEV in the germline V gene (reference sequence). CDR3 residues: CASRSSGGPGSQYF. CDR3 DNA: TGTGCCAGCAGGTCCAGCGGGGGGCCCGGGTCCCAGTACTTC.

The chain uses TRBV18 and TRBJ1-1; 7 nucleotides align to TRBD1. Per the germline V gene, CDR1 is KGHSH and CDR2 is LQKENI. This CDR3 comprises 12 residues. J gave up 6 bases and V 5 bases, and 3 bases lay outside the gene matches. The CDR3 bases are TGTGCCAGCTCAGGCACAGGGGCTGAAGCTTTCTTT. As protein: CASSGTGAEAFF. Complete variable domain (other parts from reference TRBV18 and TRBJ1-1): NAGVMQNPRHLVRRRGQEARLRCSPMKGHSHVYWYRQLPEEGLKFMVYLQKENIIDESGMPKERFSAEFPKEGPSILRIQQVVRGDSAAYFCASSGTGAEAFFGQGTRLTVV.

This rearrangement joins TRBV5-1 to TRBJ1-4; TRBD1 matches 8 bases. CDR3 length equals 17 residues. With V trimmed by 4 bases and J by 4 bases, 12 bases remained unmatched. CDR1 SGHRS and CDR2 YFSETQ come from the germline V gene. CDR3 bases: TGCGCCAGCAGCCGAAGAGAGCAGGGGGCTGGTAATGAAAAACTGTTTTTT. It encodes CASSRREQGAGNEKLFF.

This sequence joins TRBV9 and TRBJ2-3; D call uncertain. The germline gives CDR1 SGDLS, CDR2 YYNGEE. The ends were cut back, 6 bases at V and 1 base at J, with 12 bases in the middle. This CDR3 has 14 residues. The CDR3 region is CASTIGRGTDTQYF. DNA for the CDR3: TGTGCCAGCACCATCGGTCGGGGCACAGATACGCAGTATTTT.

The chain recombines TRBV2 with TRBJ2-2; unclear D gene. The germline V gene encodes CDR1 SNHLY and CDR2 FYNNEI. Trimming cost V 5 bases and J 1 base, with 5 bases left between them. There are 13 residues in the CDR3. The CDR3 reads CASSLQNTGELFF. The DNA for the CDR3 is TGTGCCAGCAGTTTGCAGAACACCGGGGAGCTGTTTTTT.

This clone was counted once. This chain uses TRBV2 with TRBJ2-7, with D possibly TRBD1 on 5 matching bases. CDR3 length equals 15 residues. V lost 2 bases to trimming and J lost 0 bases, with 11 bases between them. Germline CDR1 and CDR2: SNHLY and FYNNEI. The CDR3 DNA follows: TGTGCCAGCAGTGAACTGACAGCTATCTCCTACGAGCAGTACTTC. Translating it yields CASSELTAISYEQYF. Full variable domain (remainder filled in from reference TRBV2 and TRBJ2-7): EPEVTQTPSHQVTQMGQEVILRCVPISNHLYFYWYRQILGQKVEFLVSFYNNEISEKSEIFDDQFSVERPDGSNFTLKIRSTKLEDSAMYFCASSELTAISYEQYFGPGTRLTVT.

This clone appeared a few times. The chain combines TRBV7-8 with TRBJ2-2; D not certain. The germline CDR1 and CDR2 sequences are SGHVS and FQNEAQ. V gave up 3 bases and J gave up 5 bases, with 7 bases separating them. CDR3 length: 13 residues. CDR3 nucleotide sequence: TGTGCCAGCAGCTTTGTACATACCGGGGAGCTGTTTTTT. Translated, it gives CASSFVHTGELFF.